Listed below are T cell receptor beta chains from one sample, sequenced in a study of response to subunit inactivated influenza vaccine. TCRdb reanalysed the RT-PCR reads using MiXCR and keeps one entry per CDR3 protein. The sample lists 500,000 to 600,000 distinct CDR3 sequences, less than 15% seen once, with 11% in the top ten. Specimen: PBMCs from blood, collected 12 days after vaccination. The receptor set was obtained from a man aged 50 to 60 who received an inactivated influenza vaccine. CDR3s include the opening cysteine and the closing phenylalanine or tryptophan. D genes are given only for firm matches. Expanded clones get a size class; other rows say once, few or many, or leave the size out.

TRBJ2-3	TRBD2	14	many	TRBV20-1	CSALAGGSTDTQYF
TRBJ1-2	NA	14	NA	TRBV29-1	CSVAGELGLYGYTF
TRBJ2-5	NA	16	NA	TRBV30	CAWGRFAGARQETQYF
TRBJ2-7	TRBD1	14	NA	TRBV12-3/TRBV12-4	CASSSGTAAYEQHF
TRBJ1-6	NA	15	few	TRBV4-3	CASSPREGNNSPLHF
TRBJ1-6	TRBD1	14	NA	TRBV2	CASSGDRVASPLHF
TRBJ2-7	TRBD1	13	NA	TRBV12-3/TRBV12-4	CANTQGFSYEQYF
TRBJ2-7	NA	12	few	TRBV20-1	CSTSGDSYEQYF
TRBJ2-3	NA	16	NA	TRBV2	CASSESQAMHADTQYF
TRBJ2-1	NA	19	few	TRBV6-2/TRBV6-3	CASSYSPLLGGSSYNEQFF
TRBJ2-7	NA	15	few	TRBV10-3	CAISGVGGSHYEQYF
TRBJ1-2	TRBD1	18	few	TRBV11-1	CASRGRGGGERVDYGYTF
TRBJ2-3	NA	11	NA	TRBV29-1	CSWVIPDTQYF
TRBJ2-7	NA	14	NA	TRBV12-3/TRBV12-4	CASSAHGPSYEQYF
TRBJ1-1	NA	14	NA	TRBV6-1	CASSLDDGVEEAFF